This T cell receptor (beta chain) was sequenced for a study of blood T cell repertoires in COVID-19. The table came from immunoSEQ multiplex PCR; TCRdb's copy has only in-frame clones and leaves some out. Here the sample spans a few hundred thousand clones, roughly nine tenths being singletons. The germline gives CDR1 SGHRS, CDR2 YFSETQ. The J segment lost 4 bases and the V segment lost 4 bases, leaving 9 bases of the junction unmatched. This CDR3 comprises 15 residues. The rearrangement joins TRBV5-1 to TRBJ2-7; 9 nucleotides agree with TRBD1. This clonotype originated in a young woman with COVID-19, enrolled during active disease. Sequencing input: peripheral blood. The CDR3 DNA follows: TGCGCCAGCAGCCCCGGGACAGGGTCGATTTACGAGCAGTACTTC. It translates to CASSPGTGSIYEQYF.